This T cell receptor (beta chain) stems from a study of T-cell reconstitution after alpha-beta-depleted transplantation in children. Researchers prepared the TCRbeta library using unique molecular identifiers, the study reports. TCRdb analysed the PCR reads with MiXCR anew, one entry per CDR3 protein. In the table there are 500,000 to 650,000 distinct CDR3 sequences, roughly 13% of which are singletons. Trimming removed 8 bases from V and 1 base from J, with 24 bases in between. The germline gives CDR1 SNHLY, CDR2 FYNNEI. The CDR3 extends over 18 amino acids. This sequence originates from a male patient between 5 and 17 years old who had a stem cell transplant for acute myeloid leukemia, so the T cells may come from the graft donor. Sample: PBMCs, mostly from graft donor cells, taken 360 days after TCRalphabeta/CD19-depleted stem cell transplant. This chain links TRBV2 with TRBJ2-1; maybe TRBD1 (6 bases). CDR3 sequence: CASAHPTGLGSSYNEQFF. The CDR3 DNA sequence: TGTGCCAGCGCCCACCCTACAGGGTTGGGAAGTTCCTACAATGAGCAGTTCTTC. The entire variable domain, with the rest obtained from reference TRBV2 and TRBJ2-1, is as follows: EPEVTQTPSHQVTQMGQEVILRCVPISNHLYFYWYRQILGQKVEFLVSFYNNEISEKSEIFDDQFSVERPDGSNFTLKIRSTKLEDSAMYFCASAHPTGLGSSYNEQFFGPGTRLTVL.